This record covers a single T cell receptor (beta chain). As yet, its antigen is unknown. Using immunoSEQ multiplex PCR, the repertoire was profiled, and TCRdb retains in-frame clones only, with some absent. The sample has about 120,000 clones, 93% seen once. The CDR3 is 13 residues long. V dropped 7 bases and J dropped 3 bases, with 10 bases sitting between them. This specimen belongs to a study of T cell responses to AZD1222 COVID-19 vaccine. Study-wide points: Spike-specific TCR depth and breadth grew after two AZD1222 doses.

The chain has TRBV12-3 or TRBV12-4 and TRBJ1-3; no reliable D call. This sequence originates from an adult who received the AZD1222 COVID-19 vaccine. Sequenced material: peripheral blood, taken 28 days after the second AZD1222 dose. The CDR3 here is CASKPRDGNTIYF. CDR3 DNA sequence: TGTGCCAGCAAACCGAGGGATGGAAACACCATATATTTT.